These 13 T cell receptor beta chains originate from one sample sequenced in a study of shared T cell receptors in the human thymus. The data were produced by immunoSEQ multiplex PCR, yet TCRdb's version contains in-frame clones alone and is incomplete. Among roughly 700,000 clones listed, approximately 87% were seen once. These sequences were also reported in another study, on human thymus T cells.

Sequenced material: thymocytes. These TCRs come from a boy under two years old with a congenital heart defect.

The chain employs TRBV4-2 and TRBJ2-7, with TRBD2 matching over 11 bases. Germline V gives CDR1 LGHNA, CDR2 YNFKEQ. The CDR3 is 17 residues long. With 0 bases clipped from V and 4 bases from J, the junction kept 8 bases outside the gene matches. CDR3 region: CASSQDGVSGRVYEQYF. CDR3 bases: TGTGCCAGCAGCCAAGATGGGGTTAGCGGGAGGGTTTACGAGCAGTACTTC.

The rearrangement joins TRBV18 to TRBJ2-7; TRBD2 aligns across 9 bases. Losses at the gene ends were 6 bases for V and 7 bases for J; bases not matched to a gene: 7. The germline V gene encodes CDR1 KGHSH and CDR2 LQKENI. This CDR3 contains 13 residues. The CDR3 nucleotides read TGTGCCAGCTCCCCCCCAGCGGGGGGTGAGCAGTACTTC. Translating it yields CASSPPAGGEQYF.

This sequence joins TRBV7-2 and TRBJ2-1, with 10 bases aligning to TRBD2. Per the germline V gene, CDR1 is SGHTA and CDR2 is FQGNSA. The J segment lost 8 bases and the V segment lost 3 bases, leaving 13 bases of the junction unmatched. The CDR3 is 17 residues long. This CDR3 reads CASSLHYRAGGPHEQFF. As DNA, the CDR3 is TGTGCCAGCAGCTTGCACTACCGAGCGGGAGGGCCCCATGAGCAGTTCTTC. The whole variable domain, filled in from reference TRBV7-2 and TRBJ2-1, reads GAGVSQSPSNKVTEKGKDVELRCDPISGHTALYWYRQSLGQGLEFLIYFQGNSAPDKSGLPSDRFSAERTGGSVSTLTIQRTQQEDSAVYLCASSLHYRAGGPHEQFFGPGTRLTVL.

CDR3 in amino acids: CASMRLAGIYNEQFF. In nucleotides, the CDR3 is TGTGCCAGCATGAGATTAGCGGGGATCTACAATGAGCAGTTCTTC. The gene calls are TRBV6-5 and TRBJ2-1; 8 bases are a match to TRBD2. V was clipped by 7 bases and J by 3 bases; unmatched bases: 8. The germline gives CDR1 MNHEY, CDR2 SVGAGI. This CDR3 is 15 amino acids long.

The rearrangement uses TRBV7-2 and TRBJ2-6, with D hard to call. Trimming removed 5 bases at V and 0 bases at J, with 8 bases between. Germline values: CDR1 SGHTA, CDR2 FQGNSA. The CDR3 is 15 amino acids. This CDR3 is CASSPSSSGANVLTF. For the CDR3, the DNA is TGTGCCAGCAGCCCATCGAGCTCTGGGGCCAACGTCCTGACTTTC.

The chain joins TRBV28 to TRBJ2-7, with TRBD2 matching 8 bases. This CDR3 is built from 18 residues. Trimming at V came to 4 bases and at J to 0 bases, leaving 14 bases not matched to a gene. The germline V gene has CDR1 MDHEN and CDR2 SYDVKM. As DNA, the CDR3 is TGTGCCAGCAGTTATCCCCGCCCGGGAGGGATGAGCTCCTACGAGCAGTACTTC. It translates to CASSYPRPGGMSSYEQYF. Based on the CDR3 plus reference TRBV28 and TRBJ2-7, the full variable domain is DVKVTQSSRYLVKRTGEKVFLECVQDMDHENMFWYRQDPGLGLRLIYFSYDVKMKEKGDIPEGYSVSREKKERFSLILESASTNQTSMYLCASSYPRPGGMSSYEQYFGPGTRLTVT.

The chain joins TRBV25-1 to TRBJ2-7; D gene unclear. In germline, CDR1 is MGHDK, CDR2 SYGVNS. V lost 1 base and J lost 4, with 11 bases in between. This CDR3 spans 14 amino acids. As DNA, the CDR3 is TGTGCCAGCAGTGAATTGGGCAGAGAGTACGAGCAGTACTTC. Residues: CASSELGREYEQYF.

This chain connects TRBV5-6 to TRBJ2-7; 7 nucleotides match TRBD2. Germline values: CDR1 SGHDT, CDR2 YYEEEE. J gave up 7 bases and V 3 bases, and 10 bases lay outside the gene matches. The CDR3 runs 14 residues. This CDR3 reads CASSSFGGRWEQYF. In DNA, the CDR3 is TGTGCCAGCAGCTCATTTGGCGGGAGATGGGAGCAGTACTTC.

The gene calls are TRBV6-6 and TRBJ2-2; 8 bases align to TRBD1. CDR1 and CDR2 from the germline V gene are MNHNY and SVGAGI (reference sequence). This CDR3 is 16 amino acids long. With 2 bases clipped from V and 4 bases from J, the junction kept 6 bases outside the gene matches. CDR3 sequence: CASSYNRGWVTGELFF. CDR3 nucleotide sequence: TGTGCCAGCAGTTACAACAGGGGGTGGGTCACCGGGGAGCTGTTTTTT.

The sample holds one count of this clone. In nucleotides, the CDR3 is TGTGCCAGCAGTTACTCGTGGACAGAGGATAACACTGAAGCTTTCTTT. Translated: CASSYSWTEDNTEAFF. V and J are TRBV6-5 and TRBJ1-1, with TRBD1 as a possible D gene (6 bases). The V end was cut by 0 bases, the J end by 2 bases, with 13 bases between. The CDR3 runs to 16 residues. The germline gives CDR1 MNHEY, CDR2 SVGAGI.

The V gene is TRBV6-5, the J gene TRBJ2-5; the D gene is possibly TRBD1 (5 bases). CDR1 is MNHEY, CDR2 SVGAGI, per germline. Trimming pared 2 bases from V and 3 bases from J, leaving 10 bases between. The CDR3 covers 14 residues. The CDR3 loop reads CASSYGLGEETQYF. The CDR3 region has the DNA TGTGCCAGCAGTTACGGGCTAGGGGAAGAGACCCAGTACTTC.

The rearrangement joins TRBV7-2 to TRBJ2-7, with 10 nucleotides matching TRBD1. CDR1 and CDR2 from the germline V gene are SGHTA and FQGNSA. The junction had 6 bases not matched to a gene; V was cut back by 3 bases and J by 7 bases. The CDR3 runs 14 residues. The CDR3 DNA is TGTGCCAGCAGCTTCATTCCGGGACAGGGGGAGCAGTACTTC. It is translated as CASSFIPGQGEQYF.

The chain combines TRBV29-1 with TRBJ2-7, with TRBD2 identical over 10 bases. The V gene end was trimmed by 0 bases and the J gene end by 3 bases; junction bases not matched to a gene: 5. The CDR3 runs 15 residues. The germline gives CDR1 SQVTM, CDR2 ANQGSEA. The CDR3 sequence: CSVEERTSGLYEQYF. The DNA of the CDR3 is TGCAGCGTTGAAGAAAGGACTAGCGGACTCTACGAGCAGTACTTC.